This TCR beta chain was retrieved from a study of long-term antiretroviral therapy in people with HIV. The immunoSEQ assay was v3.0, run at survey level. Some clones are missing from TCRdb's copy, which holds only in-frame ones; the method was immunoSEQ multiplex PCR. The sample has fewer than 30,000 clones, 65% to 85% seen once. Study outcomes and limitations: Clones with expansion before ART led the repertoire at all time points.

Germline CDR1 is MNHNS and CDR2 is SASEGT. CDR3 length: 14 amino acids. V was cut by 2 bases and J by 7 bases, with 12 bases left in between. A word on this clone: Its antigen is undetermined.

Here the sequenced sample was unsorted PBMCs, taken about 2.7 years after starting antiretroviral therapy. This chain joins TRBV6-1 and TRBJ2-1; D remains unclear. The sequence was collected from a man aged 25 to 40 with HIV. DNA for the CDR3: TGTGCCAGCAGTGAATTCCCTTCCCTAAATGAGCAGTTCTTC. Its translation: CASSEFPSLNEQFF.